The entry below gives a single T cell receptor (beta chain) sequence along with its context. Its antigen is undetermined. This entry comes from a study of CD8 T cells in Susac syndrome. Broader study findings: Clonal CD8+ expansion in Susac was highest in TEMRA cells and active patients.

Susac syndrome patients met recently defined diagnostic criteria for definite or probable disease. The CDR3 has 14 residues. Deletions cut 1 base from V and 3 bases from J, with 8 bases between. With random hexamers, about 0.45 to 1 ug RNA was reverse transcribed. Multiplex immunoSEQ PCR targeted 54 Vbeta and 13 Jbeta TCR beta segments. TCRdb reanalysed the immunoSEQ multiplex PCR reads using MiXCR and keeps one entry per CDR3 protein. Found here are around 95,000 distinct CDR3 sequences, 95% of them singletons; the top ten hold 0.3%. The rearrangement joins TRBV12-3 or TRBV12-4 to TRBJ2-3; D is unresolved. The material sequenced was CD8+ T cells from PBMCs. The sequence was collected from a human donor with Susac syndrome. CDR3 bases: TGTGCCAGCAGTTTAGTGGCGGATACAGATACGCAGTATTTT. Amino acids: CASSLVADTDTQYF.